This T cell receptor beta chain was identified during a study of shared clonotypes between healthy human individuals. V was pared by 0 bases and J by 6 bases, with 9 bases between. This CDR3 has 14 amino acids. Germline lookup yields CDR1 SGDLS and CDR2 YYNGEE. Method: immunoSEQ multiplex PCR; TCRdb's copy keeps in-frame clones and lacks some. The sample has roughly 1.4 million clones; approximately 98.5% are singletons. The sample taken for sequencing was naive CD4+ T cells sorted from blood. Indicated subset: CD45RA+ positively selected. The receptor's source is a man aged 25 to 40 in good health. The chain uses TRBV9 and TRBJ1-4; maybe TRBD1 (6 bases). The CDR3 sequence is CASSVGSGDEKLFF. CDR3 nucleotides: TGTGCCAGCAGCGTAGGGTCAGGGGATGAAAAACTGTTTTTT.